The 25 T cell receptor beta chains listed next were all sequenced from one sample in a study of blood T cell repertoires in COVID-19. Assay used: immunoSEQ multiplex PCR; TCRdb lists only in-frame clones, some missing. Altogether about 87,000 clones are present, more than 75% being singletons, with the ten largest covering under 6%. Sequencing was done on a sample of peripheral blood. These receptors all stem from a man aged 35 to 55 with acute or convalescent COVID-19.

This rearrangement joins TRBV12-5 to TRBJ2-1; 7 bases are a match to TRBD2. The V gene end was trimmed by 1 base and the J gene end by 12 bases; junction bases not matched to a gene: 18. The V gene's germline CDR1 is LGHNT and CDR2 FRNRAP. This CDR3 has 17 residues. The CDR3 spells CASGLEISGTRATVQFF. CDR3 DNA: TGTGCTAGTGGTTTGGAAATAAGCGGGACCCGCGCTACGGTGCAGTTCTTC. Supplemented by reference TRBV12-5 and TRBJ2-1, the full variable domain reads DARVTQTPRHKVTEMGQEVTMRCQPILGHNTVFWYRQTMMQGLELLAYFRNRAPLDDSGMPKDRFSAEMPDATLATLKIQPSEPRDSAVYFCASGLEISGTRATVQFFGPGTRLTVL.

This chain uses TRBV12-3 or TRBV12-4 with TRBJ2-1; D is perhaps TRBD1 (5 bases). CDR3 size: 11 residues. Trimming pared 8 bases from V and 4 bases from J, leaving 6 bases between. The CDR3 DNA sequence: TGTGCCAGCGGGGCTTACAATGAGCAGTTCTTC. It specifies CASGAYNEQFF.

CDR3 bases: TGTGCCTGGAGTGTACCTAGCGGGGGAACGGATACGCAGTATTTT. Amino acid sequence: CAWSVPSGGTDTQYF. This chain joins TRBV30 and TRBJ2-3; TRBD2 agrees at 10 bases. V shed 0 bases and J 6 bases; nucleotides not matched to a gene: 6. Germline V gene lookup returns CDR1 GTSNPN and CDR2 SVGIG (reference sequence). The CDR3 loop spans 15 amino acids.

J is TRBJ1-5 and V is TRBV2, with 7 bases fitting TRBD1. This CDR3 comprises 14 residues. Germline CDR1 and CDR2: SNHLY and FYNNEI. The V and J ends lost 6 bases and 9 bases, in that order; junction bases with no gene match: 11. The CDR3: CASSDDRALAPQHF. DNA of the CDR3: TGTGCCAGCAGCGACGACAGGGCCCTGGCGCCCCAGCATTTT.

The chain employs TRBV7-9 and TRBJ2-7; 11 bases agree with TRBD2. Germline assignment: CDR1 SEHNR and CDR2 FQNEAQ (reference sequence). V was pared by 1 base and J by 3 bases, with 2 bases of the junction left unmatched. There are 15 residues in the CDR3. The CDR3 loop reads CASSLETSGNYEQYF. The CDR3 DNA reads as TGTGCCAGCAGCTTAGAGACTAGCGGGAACTACGAGCAGTACTTC.

V and J are TRBV6-6 and TRBJ1-5; D is possibly TRBD1 (6 bases). The germline gives CDR1 MNHNY, CDR2 SVGAGI (reference sequence). The CDR3 is made up of 16 amino acids. Trimming left V 8 bases short and J 0 bases short, with 17 bases between. As DNA, the CDR3 is TGTGCCAGCCAAGGCGACAGGTTTTATAGCAATCAGCCCCAGCATTTT. Amino acids: CASQGDRFYSNQPQHF.

This clone showed up just once. V and J are TRBV4-2 and TRBJ2-5; D is possibly TRBD2 (5 bases). In germline, CDR1 is LGHNA, CDR2 YNFKEQ. The CDR3 runs to 16 residues. Between the trimmed V and J ends, which lost 0 bases and 1 base, there was a span of 12 bases. As DNA, the CDR3 is TGTGCCAGCAGCCAAGAGTTGAGGGTCCTCCAAGAGACCCAGTACTTC. Protein sequence: CASSQELRVLQETQYF.

This rearrangement joins TRBV19 to TRBJ1-1; no clear D. V lost 3 bases, J lost 3 bases, and 8 bases lay in between. This CDR3 has 13 residues. CDR1 and CDR2 (germline): LNHDA, SQIVND (reference sequence). The CDR3 DNA reads TGTGCCAGTAGTATGGGAGGTTACACTGAAGCTTTCTTT. This sequence encodes CASSMGGYTEAFF. The variable domain in full, with the rest retrieved from reference TRBV19 and TRBJ1-1, is DGGITQSPKYLFRKEGQNVTLSCEQNLNHDAMYWYRQDPGQGLRLIYYSQIVNDFQKGDIAEGYSVSREKKESFPLTVTSAQKNPTAFYLCASSMGGYTEAFFGQGTRLTVV.

The chain carries TRBV2 and TRBJ1-2, with a tentative D call TRBD1 (6 bases). The CDR3 totals 12 residues. Between the trimmed V and J ends, which lost 7 bases and 7 bases, there was a span of 13 bases. Germline lookup yields CDR1 SNHLY and CDR2 FYNNEI. CDR3 loop: CASTGGARGYTF. In DNA form, the CDR3 reads TGTGCCAGCACTGGGGGGGCGCGTGGCTACACCTTC.

As regards this clone: One end of the junction does not line up with germline, which may come from a read error. This rearrangement joins TRBV5-4 to TRBJ1-1, with D hard to call. CDR1 is SGHNT and CDR2 is YYREEE in the germline V gene (reference sequence). This CDR3 comprises 14 residues. CDR3 in amino acids: CASRLGPGDTEAFF. CDR3 in DNA: TGTGCCAGCAGGTTGGGTCCCGGGGACACTGAAGCTTTCTTT.

This clone came up a few times. The chain uses TRBV7-2 and TRBJ2-1, with 10 bases lining up with TRBD2. The CDR3 length is 16 residues. Germline V gene data show CDR1 as SGHTA and CDR2 as FQGNSA. V dropped 3 bases and J dropped 9; count of bases not matched to a gene: 11. The CDR3 nucleotides read TGTGCCAGCAGCTTGATGGGGGGACTAGCGAGCGGTGAGCAGTTCTTC. It codes for CASSLMGGLASGEQFF.

The rearrangement uses TRBV27 and TRBJ2-1; 7 nucleotides align to TRBD2. Germline CDR1 is MNHEY and CDR2 is SMNVEV (reference sequence). The CDR3 runs 15 residues. Trimming cost V 0 bases and J 9 bases; bases outside gene matches: 8. This CDR3 is CASSLSIVWGGEQFF. In DNA form, the CDR3 reads TGTGCCAGCAGTTTATCGATCGTCTGGGGGGGTGAGCAGTTCTTC.

This clone was seen a single time. This chain links TRBV14 with TRBJ2-3; no clear D. The CDR3 runs to 15 residues. Trimming shortened V by 1 base and J by 3 bases, and 11 bases separated the two germline ends. The V gene's germline CDR1 is SGHDN and CDR2 FVKESK. CDR3 sequence: CASSQGHRDTDTQYF. CDR3 in DNA: TGTGCCAGCAGCCAAGGCCACAGAGATACAGATACGCAGTATTTT. Complete variable domain (other parts from reference TRBV14 and TRBJ2-3): EAGVTQFPSHSVIEKGQTVTLRCDPISGHDNLYWYRRVMGKEIKFLLHFVKESKQDESGMPNNRFLAERTGGTYSTLKVQPAELEDSGVYFCASSQGHRDTDTQYFGPGTRLTVL.

This chain links TRBV5-1 with TRBJ2-7, with D possibly TRBD1 on 6 matching bases. Germline CDR1 is SGHRS and CDR2 is YFSETQ. V was shortened by 4 bases and J by 5 bases, with 22 bases between the two germline ends. The CDR3 is made up of 16 amino acids. The DNA of the CDR3 is TGCGCCAGCAGCCAGGAAGGGGGAGTAAAGCGTCACGAGCAGTACTTC. Translated, it gives CASSQEGGVKRHEQYF.

J is TRBJ1-4 and V is TRBV19, with D perhaps TRBD1 (6 bases). Trimming removed 4 bases at V and 10 bases at J, with 16 bases between. In germline, CDR1 is LNHDA, CDR2 SQIVND (reference sequence). This CDR3 spans 14 amino acids. CDR3 coding DNA: TGTGCCAGTAGTAACGTGTTGGGGGCGGGAAAACTGTTTTTT. It specifies CASSNVLGAGKLFF. The full variable domain, in which reference TRBV19 and TRBJ1-4 provide the parts outside the CDR3, is DGGITQSPKYLFRKEGQNVTLSCEQNLNHDAMYWYRQDPGQGLRLIYYSQIVNDFQKGDIAEGYSVSREKKESFPLTVTSAQKNPTAFYLCASSNVLGAGKLFFGSGTQLSVL.

The chain combines TRBV4-1 with TRBJ1-1; 10 bases align to TRBD1. The CDR3 covers 14 residues. Looked up from germline, CDR1 is MGHRA and CDR2 is YSYEKL. J was trimmed by 10 bases and V by 0 bases; bases with no gene match: 5. The CDR3 nucleotides read TGCGCCAGCAGCCAAGAGGACAGGGGGTATGGAGCTTTCTTT. It translates to CASSQEDRGYGAFF.

This chain joins TRBV19 and TRBJ1-1; D is ambiguous. Germline lookup yields CDR1 LNHDA and CDR2 SQIVND (reference sequence). CDR3 length: 13 residues. Trimming took 4 bases from V and 2 from J, leaving 8 bases between them. The CDR3 reads CASSNTANTEAFF. CDR3 sequence (DNA): TGTGCCAGTAGTAATACAGCTAACACTGAAGCTTTCTTT. Combining the CDR3 with reference TRBV19 and TRBJ1-1 gives the whole variable domain DGGITQSPKYLFRKEGQNVTLSCEQNLNHDAMYWYRQDPGQGLRLIYYSQIVNDFQKGDIAEGYSVSREKKESFPLTVTSAQKNPTAFYLCASSNTANTEAFFGQGTRLTVV.

The gene calls are TRBV7-2 and TRBJ2-7; D is possibly TRBD2 (6 bases). CDR1 is SGHTA and CDR2 is FQGNSA in the germline V gene. The CDR3 extends over 17 amino acids. Trimming removed 6 bases at V and 2 bases at J, with 23 bases between. CDR3 region: CASRFQAGPGRTYEQYF. In DNA form, the CDR3 reads TGTGCCAGCAGGTTCCAAGCGGGCCCCGGTAGGACCTACGAGCAGTACTTC.

This clone occurred a few times. This sequence joins TRBV30 and TRBJ1-1, with D unclear. This CDR3 region has 11 residues. The V end was cut by 5 bases, the J end by 2 bases, with 6 bases between. Germline CDR1 GTSNPN, CDR2 SVGIG (reference sequence). The CDR3 reads CAWVLNTEAFF. As DNA, the CDR3 is TGTGCCTGGGTCCTAAACACTGAAGCTTTCTTT.

V is TRBV4-2 and J is TRBJ2-5; 9 bases agree with TRBD2. The CDR3 length is 17 residues. Germline CDR1 reads LGHNA; CDR2 reads YNFKEQ. The V segment lost 0 bases and the J segment 1 base; nucleotides outside the gene matches: 6. CDR3 residues: CASSQDSGLAIQETQYF. The CDR3, as DNA: TGTGCCAGCAGCCAAGACTCGGGACTAGCAATCCAAGAGACCCAGTACTTC.

This clone was detected many times. The rearrangement uses TRBV5-1 and TRBJ1-2, with D hard to call. The V end was cut by 0 bases, the J end by 4 bases, with 4 bases between. This CDR3 is 12 amino acids long. Germline assignment: CDR1 SGHRS and CDR2 YFSETQ. The CDR3 DNA reads as TGCGCCAGCAGCTTGGACAGCTATGGCTACACCTTC. Amino acid sequence: CASSLDSYGYTF.

The chain recombines TRBV5-1 with TRBJ2-3; a possible D gene is TRBD1 (5 bases). The CDR3 covers 16 residues. Germline V CDR1 and CDR2: SGHRS, YFSETQ. The germline V and J ends were trimmed by 0 bases and 3 bases, with 14 bases remaining between them. CDR3 loop: CASSLAGQGYTDTQYF. DNA for the CDR3: TGCGCCAGCAGCTTGGCTGGGCAGGGATATACAGATACGCAGTATTTT.

The chain links TRBV2 to TRBJ1-4; 8 positions agree with TRBD1. CDR1 and CDR2 from the germline V gene are SNHLY and FYNNEI. J gave up 4 bases and V 8 bases, and 6 bases lay outside the gene matches. This CDR3 comprises 14 residues. The CDR3 here is CASSDRGFNEKLFF. The CDR3 bases are TGTGCCAGCTCAGACAGGGGTTTTAATGAAAAACTGTTTTTT.

This clone was seen only a few times. The chain has TRBV6-6 and TRBJ2-2; D gene unclear. Germline V gene sequence: CDR1 MNHNY, CDR2 SVGAGI (reference sequence). Trimming removed 4 bases at V and 7 bases at J, with 7 bases between. This CDR3 has 12 amino acids. CDR3 loop: CASSSHVGELFF. The CDR3 DNA sequence: TGTGCCAGCAGTTCACATGTCGGGGAGCTGTTTTTT.

This sequence joins TRBV27 and TRBJ2-5; TRBD1 is a possible D gene (5 bases). Trimming cost V 2 bases and J 5 bases, with 21 bases left between them. The CDR3 has 17 amino acids. Germline CDR1 is MNHEY and CDR2 is SMNVEV (reference sequence). CDR3 amino acids: CASSLRYRLGQGETQYF. CDR3 nucleotides: TGTGCCAGCAGTTTACGGTACAGGTTAGGGCAAGGCGAGACCCAGTACTTC.